This entry lists 30 T cell receptor beta chains sequenced from one sample in a study of CD8 T cells in ankylosing spondylitis. TCRdb itself ran the 5' RACE reads through MiXCR, one entry per CDR3 protein. The repertoire holds roughly 46,000 distinct CDR3 sequences, with just under 4% as singletons. Sample: blood, either unsorted or a sorted T cell fraction (not recorded which). Source of these receptors: a female donor with ankylosing spondylitis or in good health (not recorded which).

This clonotype was found many times. The J gene is TRBJ2-7, the V gene TRBV9; D ambiguous. The V gene lost 4 bases and the J gene lost 4 bases, with 15 bases spanning the gap. The V gene's germline CDR1 is SGDLS and CDR2 YYNGEE. CDR3 length equals 14 residues. The CDR3 DNA reads TGTGCCAGCAGCCCCCTTCAGGTATCTTACGAGCAGTACTTC. Translated: CASSPLQVSYEQYF.

The chain joins TRBV9 to TRBJ2-1, with 8 bases matching TRBD2. Germline V gives CDR1 SGDLS, CDR2 YYNGEE. V lost 2 bases to trimming and J lost 2 bases; unmatched junction nucleotides: 12. This CDR3 has 18 amino acids. CDR3 residues: CASSVRPGGAGAYNEQFF. CDR3 sequence (DNA): TGTGCCAGCAGCGTCCGACCGGGAGGGGCGGGGGCCTACAATGAGCAGTTCTTC. Using reference TRBV9 and TRBJ2-1 for the parts outside the CDR3, the full variable domain is DSGVTQTPKHLITATGQRVTLRCSPRSGDLSVYWYQQSLDQGLQFLIQYYNGEERAKGNILERFSAQQFPDLHSELNLSSLELGDSALYFCASSVRPGGAGAYNEQFFGPGTRLTVL.

This clonotype is judged medium-sized. The chain uses TRBV9 and TRBJ2-7; D is uncertain. Germline V gene sequence: CDR1 SGDLS, CDR2 YYNGEE. CDR3 length: 15 amino acids. Trimming took off 0 bases at V and 8 bases at J, with 18 bases between the two ends. In DNA, the CDR3 is TGTGCCAGCAGCGTAGGTGACTCCGCCAAGGAACAGCAGTACTTC. Translating gives CASSVGDSAKEQQYF.

The chain is built from TRBV9 and TRBJ2-5; TRBD2 matches at 7 bases. V trimming: 4 bases; J trimming: 1 base; junction bases outside the gene matches: 1. Germline lookup yields CDR1 SGDLS and CDR2 YYNGEE. The CDR3 length is 13 residues. The CDR3 region has the DNA TGTGCCAGCAGCACTAGCGCCCAAGAGACCCAGTACTTC. This codes for CASSTSAQETQYF.

This clonotype was seen ten or more times. This chain links TRBV9 with TRBJ2-3, with 14 bases aligning to TRBD2. Germline V gene sequence: CDR1 SGDLS, CDR2 YYNGEE. The V segment lost 4 bases and the J segment 2 bases; nucleotides outside the gene matches: 15. The CDR3 is made up of 20 amino acids. This chain's CDR3 is CASSPRTSGGSMRNTDTQYF. As DNA, the CDR3 is TGTGCCAGCAGCCCAAGGACTAGCGGGGGGTCAATGAGAAACACAGATACGCAGTATTTT.

In its sample, this clonotype was seen many times. CDR3 DNA: TGTGCCAGCAGCGTAGACACTAATAGCAATCAGCCCCAGCATTTT. Its protein product is CASSVDTNSNQPQHF. The chain uses TRBV9 and TRBJ1-5, with D hard to call. Germline CDR1 SGDLS, CDR2 YYNGEE. Trimming shortened V by 0 bases and J by 0 bases, and 7 bases separated the two germline ends. This CDR3 has 15 residues.

This clonotype showed up many times. The J gene is TRBJ2-1, the V gene TRBV9; D remains ambiguous. Germline CDR1 and CDR2: SGDLS and YYNGEE. With 6 bases removed from V and 3 bases from J, the gap between germline ends came to 16 bases. The CDR3 loop spans 15 amino acids. The CDR3: CASTSDPLGYNEQFF. The DNA of the CDR3 is TGTGCCAGCACCTCCGACCCTCTAGGCTACAATGAGCAGTTCTTC.

This clonotype was counted many times. The V gene is TRBV9, the J gene TRBJ1-1, with no clear D. The germline gives CDR1 SGDLS, CDR2 YYNGEE. V was clipped by 0 bases and J by 0 bases, with 12 bases between them. The CDR3 is 16 residues long. In DNA, the CDR3 is TGTGCCAGCAGCGTAGCCCCTACCTTTATGAACACTGAAGCTTTCTTT. Its protein is CASSVAPTFMNTEAFF. Filled out from reference TRBV9 and TRBJ1-1, the complete variable domain reads DSGVTQTPKHLITATGQRVTLRCSPRSGDLSVYWYQQSLDQGLQFLIQYYNGEERAKGNILERFSAQQFPDLHSELNLSSLELGDSALYFCASSVAPTFMNTEAFFGQGTRLTVV.

This clonotype appeared a few times. This chain joins TRBV9 and TRBJ2-1, with D tentatively TRBD1 or TRBD2 (6 bases each). The length of the CDR3 is 15 residues. V lost 0 bases and J 7 bases, leaving 14 bases between the germline ends. CDR1 and CDR2 from the germline V gene are SGDLS and YYNGEE. CDR3 sequence reads: CASSVARGAANEQFF. The CDR3 DNA reads as TGTGCCAGCAGCGTAGCGAGGGGGGCGGCGAATGAGCAGTTCTTC. Filled out from reference TRBV9 and TRBJ2-1, the complete variable domain reads DSGVTQTPKHLITATGQRVTLRCSPRSGDLSVYWYQQSLDQGLQFLIQYYNGEERAKGNILERFSAQQFPDLHSELNLSSLELGDSALYFCASSVARGAANEQFFGPGTRLTVL.

This clonotype was picked up many times. This chain uses TRBV9 with TRBJ2-2; D ambiguous. This CDR3 has 15 amino acids. Germline-derived CDR1 and CDR2 are SGDLS and YYNGEE. Between the trimmed V and J ends, which lost 0 bases and 4 bases, there was a span of 10 bases. The CDR3 reads CASSVAVSVTGELFF. The CDR3 nucleotides read TGTGCCAGCAGCGTAGCGGTATCGGTCACCGGGGAGCTGTTTTTT.

This clonotype was picked up many times. This chain links TRBV9 with TRBJ2-3, with D unresolved. CDR3 length: 15 residues. The V end lost 0 bases, the J end lost 0 bases, and 8 bases lay between the germline ends. Germline V CDR1 and CDR2: SGDLS, YYNGEE. For the CDR3, the DNA is TGTGCCAGCAGCGTAGACTCTACTAGCACAGATACGCAGTATTTT. Translation gives CASSVDSTSTDTQYF.

This clonotype has ten or more counts. The rearrangement uses TRBV9 and TRBJ2-3; TRBD2 matches 10 bases. Germline assignment: CDR1 SGDLS and CDR2 YYNGEE. This CDR3 comprises 20 residues. V lost 0 bases and J lost 0; bases outside the gene matches: 13. The CDR3 reads CASSVATPSGGHYSTDTQYF. CDR3 coding DNA: TGTGCCAGCAGCGTAGCTACTCCTAGCGGGGGACACTATAGCACAGATACGCAGTATTTT.

This clonotype was seen at least ten times. The chain is built from TRBV9 and TRBJ2-7; the D gene is possibly TRBD1 (5 bases). CDR3 size: 13 residues. The V and J ends lost 6 bases and 6 bases respectively, with 16 bases between them. Germline CDR1 and CDR2: SGDLS and YYNGEE. CDR3 amino acids: CASTTTDGGEQYF. CDR3 nucleotide sequence: TGTGCCAGCACCACGACAGATGGTGGCGAGCAGTACTTC.

This clonotype was detected ten times or more. A much larger clone is a single base away; this may be a read error. The chain uses TRBV9 and TRBJ1-1; D remains unclear. CDR1 and CDR2 from the germline V gene are SGDLS and YYNGEE. The CDR3 loop spans 13 amino acids. The V end was cut by 1 base, the J end by 0 bases, with 4 bases between. The CDR3 region has the DNA TGTGCCAGCAGCGTAATGTTGAACACTGAAGCTTTCTTT. Protein sequence: CASSVMLNTEAFF.

This clonotype was seen many times. This clone may be a read error of a much larger clone one base away. The rearrangement joins TRBV9 to TRBJ1-1, with D possibly being TRBD1 (6 bases). Trimming stripped 0 bases from V and 5 bases from J, with 8 bases between. This CDR3 spans 13 amino acids. Germline V gene data show CDR1 as SGDLS and CDR2 as YYNGEE. CDR3 DNA sequence: TGTGCCAGCAGCGTAGAGGGGGGTACTGAAGCTTTCTTT. Protein product: CASSVEGGTEAFF.

This clonotype is labeled as medium-sized. The chain carries TRBV9 and TRBJ2-1, with TRBD2 identical over 9 bases. The trim removed 4 bases at V and 7 bases at J, leaving 9 bases unmatched. The CDR3 totals 15 residues. Looked up from germline, CDR1 is SGDLS and CDR2 is YYNGEE. CDR3 nucleotides: TGTGCCAGCAGCCCTCGTGGCGGGGGGGCAAATGAGCAGTTCTTC. It is translated as CASSPRGGGANEQFF.

This clonotype was found many times. The chain couples TRBV9 to TRBJ2-5; D might be TRBD2 (5 bases). There are 15 residues in the CDR3. V dropped 0 bases and J dropped 4 bases, with 13 bases sitting between them. Germline V gene lookup returns CDR1 SGDLS and CDR2 YYNGEE. The CDR3 loop is CASSVGPGKSETQYF. The CDR3 DNA is TGTGCCAGCAGCGTAGGCCCGGGGAAGTCAGAGACCCAGTACTTC.

This clonotype was counted many times. The CDR3, as DNA: TGTGCCAGCAGCACCCGGGACAGATATTCACCCCTCCACTTT. It translates to CASSTRDRYSPLHF. This rearrangement joins TRBV9 to TRBJ1-6; TRBD1 aligns across 7 bases. The CDR3 extends over 14 amino acids. The V gene end was trimmed by 4 bases and the J gene end by 8 bases; junction bases not matched to a gene: 6. CDR1 SGDLS and CDR2 YYNGEE come from the germline V gene.

This clonotype has at least ten counts. The CDR3 nucleotides read TGTGCCAGCAGCGCTGGGCGGGGGCCCACAGATACGCAGTATTTT. Encoded protein: CASSAGRGPTDTQYF. The genes are TRBV9 and TRBJ2-3; TRBD2 might be the D (7 bases). CDR3 length: 15 amino acids. Germline-derived CDR1 and CDR2 are SGDLS and YYNGEE. V lost 3 bases, J lost 2 bases, and 13 bases lay in between.

This clonotype occurred many times. J is TRBJ2-3 and V is TRBV9; 8 nucleotides align to TRBD1. Germline-derived CDR1 and CDR2 are SGDLS and YYNGEE. V shed 4 bases and J 0 bases; nucleotides not matched to a gene: 10. This CDR3 is built from 17 residues. Written as DNA, the CDR3 is TGTGCCAGCAGCACCGGGACAGGTTCCTCTAGCACAGATACGCAGTATTTT. This translates into CASSTGTGSSSTDTQYF.

Only a few counts were recorded for this clonotype. The CDR3 DNA follows: TGTGCCAGCAGCGTCGACAGTCTGGATGGCTACACCTTC. This translates into CASSVDSLDGYTF. The genes are TRBV9 and TRBJ1-2; TRBD1 is a possible D gene (5 bases). The CDR3 runs 13 residues. Germline assignment: CDR1 SGDLS and CDR2 YYNGEE. V was trimmed by 2 bases and J by 6 bases, leaving 11 bases between them. The whole variable domain, filled in from reference TRBV9 and TRBJ1-2, reads DSGVTQTPKHLITATGQRVTLRCSPRSGDLSVYWYQQSLDQGLQFLIQYYNGEERAKGNILERFSAQQFPDLHSELNLSSLELGDSALYFCASSVDSLDGYTFGSGTRLTVV.

This clonotype was detected many times. The chain employs TRBV9 and TRBJ2-5; 8 positions match TRBD2. The V segment lost 0 bases and the J segment 7 bases; nucleotides outside the gene matches: 8. Germline V CDR1 and CDR2: SGDLS, YYNGEE. This CDR3 is 15 amino acids long. The CDR3 reads CASSVGVSGEATQYF. CDR3 coding DNA: TGTGCCAGCAGCGTAGGTGTTAGCGGGGAGGCGACCCAGTACTTC.

This clonotype has ten or more counts. The J gene is TRBJ1-6, the V gene TRBV9; 9 nucleotides align to TRBD1. Trimming removed 0 bases from V and 9 bases from J; junction bases left unmatched: 7. The CDR3 contains 16 residues. Germline assignment: CDR1 SGDLS and CDR2 YYNGEE. The CDR3 reads CASSVGTGVSSSPLHF. The CDR3 DNA follows: TGTGCCAGCAGCGTAGGGACAGGGGTTTCGAGTTCACCCCTCCACTTT.

This clonotype counts as medium-sized. The J gene is TRBJ1-4, the V gene TRBV9; 7 nucleotides agree with TRBD1. This CDR3 is built from 14 residues. Trimming removed 4 bases from V and 7 bases from J; junction bases left unmatched: 7. Germline V gives CDR1 SGDLS, CDR2 YYNGEE. For the CDR3, the DNA is TGTGCCAGCAGCAAAAGGGGGCGCGGTGAAAAACTGTTTTTT. Protein sequence: CASSKRGRGEKLFF.

This clonotype has at least ten counts. The chain joins TRBV9 to TRBJ2-1; the D is unclear. V dropped 0 bases and J dropped 7 bases, with 11 bases sitting between them. This CDR3 has 14 residues. From germline, CDR1 is SGDLS and CDR2 YYNGEE. Here the CDR3 reads CASSVAPDINEQFF. CDR3 nucleotides: TGTGCCAGCAGCGTAGCCCCTGACATAAATGAGCAGTTCTTC.

This clonotype was observed at least ten times. At one end the junction does not follow the germline gene, possibly because of a read error. The chain combines TRBV9 with TRBJ2-3; TRBD2 is a possible D gene (7 bases). The CDR3 has 14 amino acids. CDR1 is SGDLS, CDR2 YYNGEE, per germline. As DNA, the CDR3 is TGTGCCAGCAGCGCCATCGGGAGGACAGAGACGCAGTATTTT. Protein: CASSAIGRTETQYF.

This clonotype was recorded many times. The chain is built from TRBV9 and TRBJ2-7, with D perhaps TRBD1 (6 bases). V lost 4 bases and J lost 2, with 10 bases in between. The V gene's germline CDR1 is SGDLS and CDR2 YYNGEE. CDR3 size: 13 residues. CDR3 protein: CASSNGGPYEQYF. CDR3 in DNA: TGTGCCAGCAGCAATGGGGGCCCCTACGAGCAGTACTTC.

This sequence joins TRBV19 and TRBJ2-1; no firm D call. CDR1 and CDR2 (germline): LNHDA, SQIVND (reference sequence). The CDR3 loop spans 12 amino acids. V was trimmed by 5 bases and J by 16 bases, leaving 18 bases between them. The CDR3 here is CASSRDPFQIFF. As DNA, the CDR3 is TGTGCCAGTAGTCGAGACCCCTTCCAGATCTTCTTC.

This clonotype was observed at least ten times. The J gene is TRBJ1-2, the V gene TRBV9; TRBD1 matches 7 bases. CDR1 is SGDLS, CDR2 YYNGEE, per germline. With 6 bases clipped from V and 3 bases from J, the junction kept 8 bases outside the gene matches. The CDR3 extends over 14 amino acids. The DNA of the CDR3 is TGTGCCAGCACCAGGACAGGCCTAGACTATGGCTACACCTTC. It yields the protein CASTRTGLDYGYTF.

The chain has TRBV9 and TRBJ2-1; 11 bases map to TRBD2. In germline, CDR1 is SGDLS, CDR2 YYNGEE. Trimming removed 0 bases from V and 7 bases from J; junction bases left unmatched: 9. The CDR3 is 17 residues long. For the CDR3, the DNA is TGTGCCAGCAGCGTAGATGTAGCGGGGGGGCTACGGAATGAGCAGTTCTTC. This codes for CASSVDVAGGLRNEQFF.